This T cell receptor beta chain was sequenced during a study of T-cell memory formation after mild COVID-19. Study-wide context: TCR clusters largely stayed donor specific.

Per the germline V gene, CDR1 is SGDLS and CDR2 is YYNGEE. The CDR3 consists of 12 residues. Trimming shortened V by 3 bases and J by 0 bases, and 3 bases separated the two germline ends. Study observations and caveats: There was a balanced CD4/CD8 profile in clones contracting day 15 to 85, and later expanders leaned CD4+. Cross-reactive memory apparently joined, as some responding clones appeared in pre-infection memory.

Each CDR3 protein is one row after TCRdb ran MiXCR on the 5' RACE reads. This repertoire shows roughly 500,000 distinct CDR3 sequences, 20% found once; its top ten account for 9.5% to 15%. Turning to this clonotype: Its antigen is not identified.

The source is an adult woman who had mild COVID-19 (a few samples of this study predate the infection). Cell type and time point are not known. The genes are TRBV9 and TRBJ2-5; D gene uncertain. Sequencing input: PBMCs or a T cell subset sorted from them (not recorded which). DNA of the CDR3: TGTGCCAGCAGCGGGTACCAAGAGACCCAGTACTTC. It specifies CASSGYQETQYF.